This is a list of T cell receptor beta chains from one sample in a study of T cell repertoires in aging, cancer and after chemotherapy. Each CDR3 protein gets one entry after TCRdb re-called the multiplex PCR reads with MiXCR. The sample lists about 7,800 distinct CDR3 sequences, roughly 41% occurring once. The sample comprised blood. The receptors shown here come from a human donor with a solid tumor. Each CDR3 is given with its conserved first and last residue. A D gene is named only where the DNA matches it firmly. Size is stated for part of the rows, as once, few or many counts, or as a class when the clone is expanded.

CDR3,DNA,size,D,J,V
CASSLTSGGTGQYF,TGTGCCAGCAGCTTGACTAGCGGGGGGACAGGGCAGTACTTC,-,TRBD2,TRBJ2-7,TRBV11-1
CASSYQVSPPYEQYF,TGTGCCAGCAGTTACCAAGTTAGCCCGCCCTACGAGCAGTACTTC,-,-,TRBJ2-7,TRBV6-5
CASSFGQLQETQYF,TGTGCCAGCAGCTTCGGACAGCTACAAGAGACCCAGTACTTC,few,-,TRBJ2-5,TRBV11-3
CASSPTSGAEEGYTF,TGTGCCAGCAGTCCGACTAGCGGGGCGGAGGAGGGCTACACCTTC,-,-,TRBJ1-2,TRBV6-5
CASSLAFAGYTF,TGTGCCAGCAGCTTGGCATTCGCTGGCTACACCTTC,-,-,TRBJ1-2,TRBV11-3
CSVGGGTGANNEQFF,TGCAGCGTGGGCGGCGGGACAGGGGCGAACAATGAGCAGTTCTTC,-,TRBD1,TRBJ2-1,TRBV29-1
CASSYPAETQYF,TGTGCCAGCAGTTACCCCGCCGAGACCCAGTACTTC,-,-,TRBJ2-5,TRBV6-5
CASSPERRGEQFF,TGTGCCAGCAGCCCAGAGCGGAGGGGTGAGCAGTTCTTC,-,-,TRBJ2-1,TRBV11-2
CASSYDLLATEAFF,TGTGCCAGCAGTTACGACCTGCTGGCGACTGAAGCTTTCTTT,-,-,TRBJ1-1,TRBV6-5
CASRSHGSGTYEQYF,TGTGCCAGCCGATCCCATGGGTCGGGCACCTACGAGCAGTACTTC,-,-,TRBJ2-7,TRBV6-2/TRBV6-3
CASKRGLNEKLFF,TGTGCCAGCAAAAGGGGACTCAATGAAAAACTGTTTTTT,-,-,TRBJ1-4,TRBV19
CASSLSLWADTQYF,TGTGCCAGCAGTTTGAGCCTGTGGGCAGATACGCAGTATTTT,-,-,TRBJ2-3,TRBV12-3/TRBV12-4
CASSTQGAANEKLFF,TGTGCCAGTAGTACTCAGGGGGCGGCTAATGAAAAACTGTTTTTT,-,TRBD1,TRBJ1-4,TRBV19
CASRGQGEKLFF,TGTGCCAGCAGGGGGCAGGGGGAAAAACTGTTTTTT,-,-,TRBJ1-4,TRBV12-3/TRBV12-4
CSVDRGTGELYF,TGCAGCGTTGACAGGGGCACCGGGGAGCTGTACTTC,once,-,TRBJ2-7,TRBV29-1
CASSDSGTVYEQFF,TGTGCCAGCAGTGATTCGGGGACAGTTTATGAGCAGTTCTTC,-,TRBD1,TRBJ2-1,TRBV27
CASSFRQARNTGELFF,TGTGCCAGCAGCTTCCGACAGGCTCGGAACACCGGGGAGCTGTTTTTT,-,-,TRBJ2-2,TRBV13
CAWSERGTGELFF,TGTGCCTGGAGCGAAAGGGGCACCGGGGAGCTGTTTTTT,-,-,TRBJ2-2,TRBV30
CATSPGQVRFSEAFF,TGTGCCACCAGTCCGGGACAGGTGAGGTTCTCTGAAGCTTTCTTT,-,TRBD1,TRBJ1-1,TRBV24-1
CASSWRGTGTGAEQYF,TGTGCCAGCAGCTGGAGAGGTACCGGGACAGGGGCCGAGCAGTACTTC,-,TRBD1,TRBJ2-7,TRBV11-3
CSVVQVTSNTEAFF,TGCAGCGTTGTGCAGGTAACCTCGAACACTGAAGCTTTCTTT,medium-sized,-,TRBJ1-1,TRBV29-1